What follows are 32 T cell receptor beta chains derived from one specimen sequenced in a study of OX40 agonist ivuxolimab in advanced cancers. TCRdb's table, derived via immunoSEQ multiplex PCR, lists solely in-frame clones and lacks some. The table has some 51,000 clones, approximately 83% seen once. Here the sequenced sample was CD4+ or CD8+ T cells sorted from blood, taken in a trial of the OX40 agonist ivuxolimab. The receptors here all came from an adult with an advanced solid tumor such as melanoma, head and neck, liver or kidney cancer.

The V gene is TRBV4-1, the J gene TRBJ2-7, with D tentatively TRBD2 (6 bases). Trimming shortened V by 0 bases and J by 3 bases, and 15 bases separated the two germline ends. CDR3 length: 16 residues. Germline CDR1 and CDR2: MGHRA and YSYEKL. The CDR3 spells CASSQELAVRDYEQYF. The DNA of the CDR3 is TGCGCCAGCAGCCAAGAGTTAGCGGTCAGGGACTACGAGCAGTACTTC.

This rearrangement joins TRBV7-9 to TRBJ2-1, with 11 bases identical to TRBD2. CDR3 length: 16 residues. V lost 0 bases, J lost 9 bases, and 7 bases stayed unmatched. Germline V CDR1 and CDR2: SEHNR, FQNEAQ (reference sequence). Here the CDR3 DNA reads TGTGCCAGCAGCTTAGCGGTAGCGGGAGGGCAGGGTGAGCAGTTCTTC. It yields the protein CASSLAVAGGQGEQFF.

V and J are TRBV4-1 and TRBJ2-5; TRBD1 agrees at 7 bases. The CDR3 loop spans 15 amino acids. Losses at the gene ends were 4 bases for V and 1 base for J; bases not matched to a gene: 6. Looked up from germline, CDR1 is MGHRA and CDR2 is YSYEKL. In nucleotides, the CDR3 is TGCGCCAGCAGCCTATACGACAGGGTCCAAGAGACCCAGTACTTC. It yields the protein CASSLYDRVQETQYF.

The rearrangement uses TRBV25-1 and TRBJ2-5, with D perhaps TRBD1 (5 bases). Germline assignment: CDR1 MGHDK and CDR2 SYGVNS. V gave up 2 bases and J gave up 4 bases, with 11 bases separating them. The CDR3 sequence is 14 residues long. In DNA form, the CDR3 reads TGTGCCAGCAGTGAAGACAGCCCGGGAGAGACCCAGTACTTC. This encodes CASSEDSPGETQYF.

The CDR3 DNA reads as TGTGCCAGTAGTTGGGGGCCGGGACGAAGCTCCTACAATGAGCAGTTCTTC. Translated, it gives CASSWGPGRSSYNEQFF. V usage is TRBV19 and J usage is TRBJ2-1, with TRBD1 as a possible D gene (6 bases). Germline CDR1 is LNHDA and CDR2 is SQIVND (reference sequence). Trimming removed 5 bases at V and 0 bases at J, with 17 bases between. This CDR3 comprises 17 residues.

The chain recombines TRBV2 with TRBJ2-7; D possibly uses TRBD1 or TRBD2 (5 bases each). The CDR3 loop spans 17 amino acids. In germline, CDR1 is SNHLY, CDR2 FYNNEI. The V end lost 3 bases, the J end lost 1 base, and 19 bases lay between the germline ends. CDR3: CASSEVVGGSISYEQYF. CDR3 nucleotide sequence: TGTGCCAGCAGTGAGGTCGTTGGGGGAAGCATTTCCTACGAGCAGTACTTC.

The chain combines TRBV5-1 with TRBJ1-6; D perhaps matches TRBD1 (6 bases). Trimming took off 0 bases at V and 3 bases at J, with 10 bases between the two ends. Germline-derived CDR1 and CDR2 are SGHRS and YFSETQ. The CDR3 has 16 residues. CDR3 in DNA: TGCGCCAGCAGCTTGGGACAGGAGCTCTATAATTCACCCCTCCACTTT. This sequence encodes CASSLGQELYNSPLHF. Based on the CDR3 plus reference TRBV5-1 and TRBJ1-6, the full variable domain is KAGVTQTPRYLIKTRGQQVTLSCSPISGHRSVSWYQQTPGQGLQFLFEYFSETQRNKGNFPGRFSGRQFSNSRSEMNVSTLELGDSALYLCASSLGQELYNSPLHFGNGTRLTVT.

The V call is TRBV6-5, the J call TRBJ1-2; D ambiguous. Trimming left V 10 bases short and J 6 bases short, with 12 bases between. This CDR3 is built from 11 residues. Germline CDR1 reads MNHEY; CDR2 reads SVGAGI. CDR3 sequence (DNA): TGTGCCACCCGGACTTTGGATGGCTACACCTTC. Translated, it gives CATRTLDGYTF.

The V gene is TRBV6-1, the J gene TRBJ2-7; D possibly corresponds to TRBD1 (5 bases). The CDR3 has 11 amino acids. The V end was cut by 5 bases, the J end by 4 bases, with 6 bases between. Germline V lookup: CDR1 MNHNS, CDR2 SASEGT. CDR3 residues: CASSNRYEQYF. Here the CDR3 DNA reads TGTGCCAGCAGTAACAGGTACGAGCAGTACTTC.

The genes are TRBV4-2 and TRBJ2-1; 13 nucleotides agree with TRBD2. Germline CDR1 LGHNA, CDR2 YNFKEQ. CDR3 length: 18 residues. V shed 0 bases and J 4 bases; nucleotides not matched to a gene: 6. The CDR3 nucleotides read TGTGCCAGCAGCCAAGATTTGGGACTAGCGGGATATTACAATGAGCAGTTCTTC. Its translation: CASSQDLGLAGYYNEQFF.

The chain is built from TRBV2 and TRBJ2-3; tentatively, D is TRBD2 (6 bases). Germline values: CDR1 SNHLY, CDR2 FYNNEI. This CDR3 region has 14 residues. Trimming took off 8 bases at V and 6 bases at J, with 18 bases between the two ends. CDR3 sequence (DNA): TGTGCCAGCGTCCGGGACTGGACCCCCGATACGCAGTATTTT. It is translated as CASVRDWTPDTQYF.

The CDR3 is CASSYYRTNEKLFF. CDR3 coding DNA: TGTGCCAGCAGTTACTACAGGACTAATGAAAAACTGTTTTTT. This chain connects TRBV6-6 to TRBJ1-4; maybe TRBD1 (5 bases). This CDR3 comprises 14 residues. Trimming shortened V by 1 base and J by 2 bases, and 5 bases separated the two germline ends. CDR1 and CDR2 (germline): MNHNY, SVGAGI (reference sequence).

The CDR3 nucleotides are TGTGCCAGCAGTCCGGGACTGTTTAACACTGAAGCTTTCTTT. Its translation is CASSPGLFNTEAFF. V is TRBV6-6 and J is TRBJ1-1; a possible D gene is TRBD1 (5 bases). The ends were cut back, 5 bases at V and 2 bases at J, with 12 bases in the middle. Germline V lookup: CDR1 MNHNY, CDR2 SVGAGI (reference sequence). There are 14 residues in the CDR3.

V gene TRBV13 combines with J gene TRBJ2-7, with D perhaps matching TRBD1 (5 bases). CDR3 length equals 15 residues. V dropped 1 base and J dropped 1 base, with 11 bases sitting between them. Germline CDR1 PRHDT, CDR2 FYEKMQ (reference sequence). The CDR3 nucleotides read TGTGCCAGCAGCTTAGAGGGGCAGGGTTCCTACGAGCAGTACTTC. The encoded protein is CASSLEGQGSYEQYF.

Here the CDR3 reads CASSLQANTGELFF. In DNA, the CDR3 is TGTGCCAGCAGTCTACAGGCAAACACCGGGGAGCTGTTTTTT. This chain joins TRBV6-5 and TRBJ2-2; D is perhaps TRBD1 (5 bases). Trimming left V 5 bases short and J 2 bases short, with 9 bases between. Germline-derived CDR1 and CDR2 are MNHEY and SVGAGI. This CDR3 region has 14 residues.

J is TRBJ1-4 and V is TRBV11-2; D is ambiguous. CDR3 length equals 14 residues. The V end lost 5 bases, the J end lost 5 bases, and 12 bases lay between the germline ends. Germline values: CDR1 SGHAT, CDR2 FQNNGV. CDR3 sequence: CASSRDGLNEKLFF. DNA for the CDR3: TGTGCCAGCAGCCGCGACGGGCTAAATGAAAAACTGTTTTTT.

The rearrangement uses TRBV9 and TRBJ2-1, with TRBD2 identical over 8 bases. This CDR3 region has 16 residues. The trim removed 0 bases at V and 5 bases at J, leaving 7 bases unmatched. CDR1 is SGDLS and CDR2 is YYNGEE in the germline V gene. CDR3 in amino acids: CASSVVPGGRDNEQFF. The CDR3 nucleotides are TGTGCCAGCAGCGTAGTGCCGGGAGGGAGGGACAATGAGCAGTTCTTC. The whole variable domain, remainder taken from reference TRBV9 and TRBJ2-1, is DSGVTQTPKHLITATGQRVTLRCSPRSGDLSVYWYQQSLDQGLQFLIQYYNGEERAKGNILERFSAQQFPDLHSELNLSSLELGDSALYFCASSVVPGGRDNEQFFGPGTRLTVL.

The chain links TRBV7-2 to TRBJ2-1; 13 bases line up with TRBD2. The CDR3 loop spans 17 amino acids. CDR1 is SGHTA, CDR2 FQGNSA, per germline. The V segment lost 2 bases and the J segment 6 bases; nucleotides outside the gene matches: 7. DNA of the CDR3: TGTGCCAGCAGCTTATCGGGGACTAGCGGGACCATCAATGAGCAGTTCTTC. Translated, it gives CASSLSGTSGTINEQFF.

The chain joins TRBV7-6 to TRBJ2-5, with TRBD2 matching 9 bases. V gave up 1 base and J gave up 4 bases; unmatched junction bases: 7. This CDR3 is built from 16 residues. Looked up from germline, CDR1 is SGHVS and CDR2 is FNYEAQ. For the CDR3, the DNA is TGTGCCAGCAGCTTAGGGGATCTAGCGGGACTAGAGACCCAGTACTTC. It encodes CASSLGDLAGLETQYF.

Worth noting for this clone: Compared with germline, one end of the junction differs, possibly owing to a read error. The J gene is TRBJ2-6, the V gene TRBV19, with a tentative D call TRBD1 (5 bases). CDR3 size: 14 residues. Germline lookup yields CDR1 LNHDA and CDR2 SQIVND (reference sequence). The CDR3 loop is CASSMLGGANILTF. As DNA, the CDR3 is TGTGCCAGTAGTATGCTGGGTGGGGCCAACATCCTGACTTTC.

This clone was observed a handful of times. This chain uses TRBV6-1 with TRBJ2-7, with 10 bases aligning to TRBD1. Germline assignment: CDR1 MNHNS and CDR2 SASEGT. The CDR3 totals 15 residues. V shed 7 bases and J 7 bases; nucleotides not matched to a gene: 13. CDR3 residues: CASNLGQGFSGEQYF. Here the CDR3 DNA reads TGTGCCAGCAATCTGGGACAGGGGTTCTCGGGTGAGCAGTACTTC.

This chain uses TRBV10-3 with TRBJ2-7, with 11 bases lining up with TRBD2. J was trimmed by 4 bases and V by 11 bases; bases with no gene match: 7. Germline loops: CDR1 ENHRY, CDR2 SYGVKD. This CDR3 region has 13 residues. CDR3 in DNA: TGTGCCGCGGCCGGGACTAGCGGTTACGAGCAGTACTTC. Encoded protein: CAAAGTSGYEQYF.

This chain links TRBV15 with TRBJ2-5; TRBD2 matches 14 bases. The J call is uncertain, as TRBJ2-7 better fits the DNA end. The CDR3 has 16 residues. The germline V gene has CDR1 LNHNV and CDR2 YYDKDF (reference sequence). The CDR3 protein is CATSRNPGLAGAEQYF. DNA of the CDR3: TGTGCCACCAGCAGAAACCCGGGACTAGCGGGAGCCGAGCAGTACTTC.

The chain recombines TRBV9 with TRBJ1-2, with 7 bases aligning to TRBD1. V shed 4 bases, J shed 5 bases, and the junction held 8 bases outside the gene matches. This CDR3 contains 14 residues. CDR1 SGDLS and CDR2 YYNGEE come from the germline V gene. Here the CDR3 reads CASSRQGTGYGYTF. In nucleotides, the CDR3 is TGTGCCAGCAGCCGACAGGGAACTGGATATGGCTACACCTTC.

This chain uses TRBV18 with TRBJ2-2, with TRBD2 matching over 11 bases. The length of the CDR3 is 17 residues. Looked up from germline, CDR1 is KGHSH and CDR2 is LQKENI. With 2 bases clipped from V and 5 bases from J, the junction kept 7 bases outside the gene matches. The CDR3 protein is CASSPSGLAGGTGELFF. The CDR3 DNA is TGTGCCAGCTCACCATCTGGGCTAGCGGGAGGAACCGGGGAGCTGTTTTTT.

The CDR3 here is CSVAGAVNQPQHF. In DNA form, the CDR3 reads TGCAGCGTTGCGGGGGCTGTCAATCAGCCCCAGCATTTT. The V call is TRBV29-1, the J call TRBJ1-5; TRBD1 might be the D (6 bases). Germline V lookup: CDR1 SQVTM, CDR2 ANQGSEA. V lost 4 bases to trimming and J lost 3 bases, with 10 bases between them. CDR3 size: 13 residues.

The chain recombines TRBV18 with TRBJ1-5; D unresolved. Germline loops: CDR1 KGHSH, CDR2 LQKENI. V was trimmed by 3 bases and J by 0 bases, leaving 6 bases between them. The CDR3 totals 14 residues. CDR3 nucleotides: TGTGCCAGCTCACCTACAGATAGCAATCAGCCCCAGCATTTT. It yields the protein CASSPTDSNQPQHF.

The chain couples TRBV18 to TRBJ2-6; D is undetermined. V was shortened by 3 bases and J by 1 base, with 10 bases between the two germline ends. CDR1 KGHSH and CDR2 LQKENI come from the germline V gene. The CDR3 has 16 amino acids. The DNA of the CDR3 is TGTGCCAGCTCACCCCAAGGCATTTCTGGGGCCAACGTCCTGACTTTC. This translates into CASSPQGISGANVLTF.

The chain employs TRBV19 and TRBJ1-4; no firm D call. From germline, CDR1 is LNHDA and CDR2 SQIVND (reference sequence). The CDR3 contains 12 residues. V was trimmed by 8 bases and J by 5 bases, leaving 9 bases between them. CDR3 nucleotides: TGTGCCAGTTCGGGGTTAAATGAAAAACTGTTTTTT. It specifies CASSGLNEKLFF.

The rearrangement uses TRBV13 and TRBJ1-2; 10 bases agree with TRBD1. Germline CDR1 PRHDT, CDR2 FYEKMQ (reference sequence). V lost 5 bases and J lost 8; bases outside the gene matches: 5. The CDR3 is made up of 13 amino acids. The CDR3 DNA is TGTGCCAGCAGCCGACAGGGGGCGGAGGGCTACACCTTC. Protein product: CASSRQGAEGYTF.

This clone has a handful of counts. The J gene is TRBJ1-4, the V gene TRBV19; D gene uncertain. The CDR3 is 15 residues long. The germline gives CDR1 LNHDA, CDR2 SQIVND (reference sequence). V lost 1 base and J lost 4, with 10 bases in between. CDR3 amino acids: CASSIGGRFNEKLFF. Written as DNA, the CDR3 is TGTGCCAGTAGTATAGGAGGTCGCTTTAATGAAAAACTGTTTTTT.

The chain employs TRBV28 and TRBJ1-2; 7 bases map to TRBD1. CDR3 length: 15 amino acids. Germline loops: CDR1 MDHEN, CDR2 SYDVKM. Trimming cost V 3 bases and J 0 bases; bases outside gene matches: 4. The CDR3 DNA reads TGTGCCAGCAGTTTTTTAGGGGGCACTAACTATGGCTACACCTTC. Protein: CASSFLGGTNYGYTF.